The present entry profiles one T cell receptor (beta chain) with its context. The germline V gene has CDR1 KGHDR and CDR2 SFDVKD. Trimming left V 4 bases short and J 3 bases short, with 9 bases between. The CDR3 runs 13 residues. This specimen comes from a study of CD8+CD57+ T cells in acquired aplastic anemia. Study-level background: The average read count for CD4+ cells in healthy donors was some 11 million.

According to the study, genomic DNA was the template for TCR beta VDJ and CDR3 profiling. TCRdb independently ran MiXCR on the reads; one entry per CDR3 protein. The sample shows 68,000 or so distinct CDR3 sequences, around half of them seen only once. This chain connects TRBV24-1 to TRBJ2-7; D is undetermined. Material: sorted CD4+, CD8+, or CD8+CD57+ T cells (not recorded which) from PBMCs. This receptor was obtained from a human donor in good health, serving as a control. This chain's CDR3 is CATSEWGSYEQYF. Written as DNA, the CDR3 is TGTGCCACCAGTGAGTGGGGAAGCTACGAGCAGTACTTC.